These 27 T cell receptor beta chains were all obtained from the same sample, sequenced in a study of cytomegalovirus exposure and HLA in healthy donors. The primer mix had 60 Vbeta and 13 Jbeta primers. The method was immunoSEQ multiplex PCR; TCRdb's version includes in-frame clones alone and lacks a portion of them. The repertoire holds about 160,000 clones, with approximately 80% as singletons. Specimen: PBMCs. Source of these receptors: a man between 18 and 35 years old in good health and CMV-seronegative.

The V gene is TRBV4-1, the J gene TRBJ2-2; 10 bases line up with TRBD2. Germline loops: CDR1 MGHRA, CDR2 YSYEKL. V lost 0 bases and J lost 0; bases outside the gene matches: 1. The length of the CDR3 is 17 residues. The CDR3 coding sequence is TGCGCCAGCAGCCAAGAGACTAGCGGGTCGAACACCGGGGAGCTGTTTTTT. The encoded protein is CASSQETSGSNTGELFF.

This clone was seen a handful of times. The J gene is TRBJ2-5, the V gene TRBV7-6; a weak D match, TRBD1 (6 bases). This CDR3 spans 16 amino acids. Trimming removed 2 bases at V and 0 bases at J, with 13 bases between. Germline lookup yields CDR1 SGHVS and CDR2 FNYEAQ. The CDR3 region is CASSLYRGHNQETQYF. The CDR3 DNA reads TGTGCCAGCAGCTTATATAGGGGACATAACCAAGAGACCCAGTACTTC. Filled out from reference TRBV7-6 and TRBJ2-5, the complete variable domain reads GAGVSQSPRYKVTKRGQDVALRCDPISGHVSLYWYRQALGQGPEFLTYFNYEAQQDKSGLPNDRFSAERPEGSISTLTIQRTEQRDSAMYRCASSLYRGHNQETQYFGPGTRLLVL.

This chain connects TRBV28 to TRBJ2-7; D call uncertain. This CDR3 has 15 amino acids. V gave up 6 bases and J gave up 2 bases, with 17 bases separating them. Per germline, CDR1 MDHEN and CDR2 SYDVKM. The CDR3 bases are TGTGCCAGCAGCACACGGTGGGCCAGAACCTACGAGCAGTACTTC. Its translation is CASSTRWARTYEQYF.

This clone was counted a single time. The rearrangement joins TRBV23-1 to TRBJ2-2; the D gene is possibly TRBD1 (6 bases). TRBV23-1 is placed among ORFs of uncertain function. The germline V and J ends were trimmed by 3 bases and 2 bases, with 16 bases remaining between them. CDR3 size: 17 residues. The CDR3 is CASSQRQVPTNTGELFF. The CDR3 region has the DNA TGCGCCAGCAGTCAGCGACAGGTGCCGACCAACACCGGGGAGCTGTTTTTT.

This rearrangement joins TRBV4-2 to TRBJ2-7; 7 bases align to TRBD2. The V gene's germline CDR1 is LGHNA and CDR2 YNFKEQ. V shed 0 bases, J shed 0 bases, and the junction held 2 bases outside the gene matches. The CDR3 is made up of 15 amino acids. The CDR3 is CASSQEGGGSYEQYF. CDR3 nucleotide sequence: TGTGCCAGCAGCCAAGAAGGCGGGGGCTCCTACGAGCAGTACTTC.

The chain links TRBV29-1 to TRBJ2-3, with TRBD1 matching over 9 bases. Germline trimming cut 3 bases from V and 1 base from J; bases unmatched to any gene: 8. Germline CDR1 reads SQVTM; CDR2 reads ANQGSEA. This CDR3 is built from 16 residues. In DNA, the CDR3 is TGCAGCGTTGATGGGACAGGGATAGGGGGCACAGATACGCAGTATTTT. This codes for CSVDGTGIGGTDTQYF.

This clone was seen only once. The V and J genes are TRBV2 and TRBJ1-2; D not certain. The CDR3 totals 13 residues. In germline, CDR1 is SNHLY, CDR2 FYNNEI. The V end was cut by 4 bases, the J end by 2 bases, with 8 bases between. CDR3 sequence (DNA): TGTGCCAGCAGTGTGAGGCCGAACTATGGCTACACCTTC. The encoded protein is CASSVRPNYGYTF. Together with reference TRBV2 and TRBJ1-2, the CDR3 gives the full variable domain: EPEVTQTPSHQVTQMGQEVILRCVPISNHLYFYWYRQILGQKVEFLVSFYNNEISEKSEIFDDQFSVERPDGSNFTLKIRSTKLEDSAMYFCASSVRPNYGYTFGSGTRLTVV.

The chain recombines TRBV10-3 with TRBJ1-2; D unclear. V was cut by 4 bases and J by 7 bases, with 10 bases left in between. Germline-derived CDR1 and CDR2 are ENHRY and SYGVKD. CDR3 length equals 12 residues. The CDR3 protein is CAISGSGSGYTF. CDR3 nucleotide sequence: TGTGCCATCAGTGGGAGCGGTAGTGGCTACACCTTC.

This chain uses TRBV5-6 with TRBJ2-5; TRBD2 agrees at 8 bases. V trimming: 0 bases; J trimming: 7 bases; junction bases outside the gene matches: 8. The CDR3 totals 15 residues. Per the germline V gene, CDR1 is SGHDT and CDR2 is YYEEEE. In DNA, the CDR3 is TGTGCCAGCAGCTTGGAGTCGAGGGCGGGGGGGACCCAGTACTTC. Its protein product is CASSLESRAGGTQYF.

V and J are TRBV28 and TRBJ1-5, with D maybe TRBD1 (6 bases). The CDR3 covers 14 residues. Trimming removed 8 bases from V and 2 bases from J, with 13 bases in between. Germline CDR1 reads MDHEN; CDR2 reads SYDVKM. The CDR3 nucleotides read TGTGCCAGCGGGAGGGGGGATGGCAATCAGCCCCAGCATTTT. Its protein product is CASGRGDGNQPQHF.

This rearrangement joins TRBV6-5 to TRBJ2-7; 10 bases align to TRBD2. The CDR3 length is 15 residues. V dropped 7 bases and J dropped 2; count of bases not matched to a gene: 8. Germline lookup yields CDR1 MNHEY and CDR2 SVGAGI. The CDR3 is CASTTWTSGTYEQYF. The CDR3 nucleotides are TGTGCCAGCACAACTTGGACTAGCGGTACCTACGAGCAGTACTTC.

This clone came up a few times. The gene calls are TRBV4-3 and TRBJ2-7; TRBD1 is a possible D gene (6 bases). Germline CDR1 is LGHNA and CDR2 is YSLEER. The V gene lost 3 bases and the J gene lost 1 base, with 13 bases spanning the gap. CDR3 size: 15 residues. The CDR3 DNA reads TGCGCCAGCAGCCAGGATACAGGGTCATCCTACGAGCAGTACTTC. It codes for CASSQDTGSSYEQYF.

CDR3 DNA: TGTGCCAGCAGCTTGTTGCAGGCCCAAGAGACCCAGTACTTC. It encodes CASSLLQAQETQYF. J is TRBJ2-5 and V is TRBV5-5; D is ambiguous. Between the trimmed V and J ends, which lost 1 base and 1 base, there was a span of 8 bases. The CDR3 has 14 amino acids. Germline V lookup: CDR1 SGHKS, CDR2 YYEKEE (reference sequence).

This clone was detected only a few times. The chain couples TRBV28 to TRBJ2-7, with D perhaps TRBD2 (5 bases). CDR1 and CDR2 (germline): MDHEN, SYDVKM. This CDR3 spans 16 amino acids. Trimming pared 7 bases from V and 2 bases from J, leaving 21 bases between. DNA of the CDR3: TGTGCCAGCAATATTACCCCCGGGGTCGTCACCTACGAGCAGTACTTC. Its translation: CASNITPGVVTYEQYF. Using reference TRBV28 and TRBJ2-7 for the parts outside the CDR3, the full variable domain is DVKVTQSSRYLVKRTGEKVFLECVQDMDHENMFWYRQDPGLGLRLIYFSYDVKMKEKGDIPEGYSVSREKKERFSLILESASTNQTSMYLCASNITPGVVTYEQYFGPGTRLTVT.

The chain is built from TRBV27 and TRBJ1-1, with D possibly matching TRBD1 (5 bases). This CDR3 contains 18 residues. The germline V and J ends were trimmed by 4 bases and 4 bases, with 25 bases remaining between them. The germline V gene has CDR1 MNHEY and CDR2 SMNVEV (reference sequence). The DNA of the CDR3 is TGTGCCAGCAGTTCCTCGCTTGGGGCGGGCCCCGGGGGCACTGAAGCTTTCTTT. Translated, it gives CASSSSLGAGPGGTEAFF.

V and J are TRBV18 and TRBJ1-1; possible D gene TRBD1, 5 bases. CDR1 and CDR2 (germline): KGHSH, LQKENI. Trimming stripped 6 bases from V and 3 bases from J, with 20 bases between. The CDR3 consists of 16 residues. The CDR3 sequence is CASSQQDQGSDTEAFF. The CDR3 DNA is TGTGCCAGCTCGCAACAAGACCAGGGATCGGACACTGAAGCTTTCTTT.

The CDR3 DNA is TGTGCCAGCAGCCAAGAGGCCTTCAGGGACCAAGAGACCCAGTACTTC. This encodes CASSQEAFRDQETQYF. This chain links TRBV14 with TRBJ2-5, with a tentative D call TRBD1 (5 bases). The CDR3 covers 16 residues. In germline, CDR1 is SGHDN, CDR2 FVKESK. Trimming took off 0 bases at V and 0 bases at J, with 11 bases between the two ends.

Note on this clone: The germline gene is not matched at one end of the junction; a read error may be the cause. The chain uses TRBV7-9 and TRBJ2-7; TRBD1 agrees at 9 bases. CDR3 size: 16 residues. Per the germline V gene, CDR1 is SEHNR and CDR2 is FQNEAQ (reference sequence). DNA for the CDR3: TGTTCCAGCAGCTCCATGGGACAGGGTAGCTCCTACGAGCAGTACTTC. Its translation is CSSSSMGQGSSYEQYF.

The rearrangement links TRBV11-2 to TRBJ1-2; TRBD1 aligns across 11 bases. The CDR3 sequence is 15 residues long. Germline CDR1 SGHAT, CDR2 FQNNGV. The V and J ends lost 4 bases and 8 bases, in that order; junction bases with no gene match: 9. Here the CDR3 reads CASSSPWTGGGGYTF. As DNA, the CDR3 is TGTGCCAGCAGCTCCCCTTGGACAGGGGGCGGCGGCTACACCTTC.

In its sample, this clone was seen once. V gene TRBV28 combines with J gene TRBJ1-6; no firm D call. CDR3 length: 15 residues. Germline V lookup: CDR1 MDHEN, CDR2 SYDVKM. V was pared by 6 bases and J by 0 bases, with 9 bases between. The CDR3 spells CASRRESSYNSPLHF. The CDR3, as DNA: TGTGCCAGCAGAAGAGAAAGCTCCTATAATTCACCCCTCCACTTT.

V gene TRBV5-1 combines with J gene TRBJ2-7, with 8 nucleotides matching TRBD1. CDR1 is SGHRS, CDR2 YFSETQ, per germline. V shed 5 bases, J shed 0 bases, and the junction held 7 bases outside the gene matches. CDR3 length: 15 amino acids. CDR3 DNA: TGCGCCAGCAGTCCTACGGGACAGGCCTCCTACGAGCAGTACTTC. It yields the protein CASSPTGQASYEQYF.

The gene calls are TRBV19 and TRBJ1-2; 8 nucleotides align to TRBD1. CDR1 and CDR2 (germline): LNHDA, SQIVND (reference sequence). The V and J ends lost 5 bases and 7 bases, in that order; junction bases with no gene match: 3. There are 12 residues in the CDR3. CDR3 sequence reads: CASSGQGRGYTF. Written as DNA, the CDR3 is TGTGCCAGTAGTGGACAGGGACGTGGCTACACCTTC.

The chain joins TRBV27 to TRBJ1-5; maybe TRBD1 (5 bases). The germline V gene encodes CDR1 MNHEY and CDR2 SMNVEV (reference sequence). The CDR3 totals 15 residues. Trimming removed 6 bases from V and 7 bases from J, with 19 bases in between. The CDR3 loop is CASSLREGSGQPQHF. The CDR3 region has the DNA TGTGCCAGCAGCCTGCGGGAGGGGTCGGGCCAGCCCCAGCATTTT.

The CDR3 sequence: CASSQEQGADYEQYF. The CDR3 nucleotides are TGCGCCAGCAGCCAAGAGCAGGGGGCGGACTACGAGCAGTACTTC. The chain couples TRBV4-1 to TRBJ2-7; 8 bases map to TRBD1. With 0 bases clipped from V and 3 bases from J, the junction kept 4 bases outside the gene matches. Germline CDR1 is MGHRA and CDR2 is YSYEKL. CDR3 length: 15 amino acids.

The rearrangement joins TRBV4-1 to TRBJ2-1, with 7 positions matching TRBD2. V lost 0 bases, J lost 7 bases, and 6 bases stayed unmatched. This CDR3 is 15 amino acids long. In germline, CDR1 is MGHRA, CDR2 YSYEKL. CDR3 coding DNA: TGCGCCAGCAGCCAAGATCTTGGGGGGGAGAATGAGCAGTTCTTC. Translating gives CASSQDLGGENEQFF.

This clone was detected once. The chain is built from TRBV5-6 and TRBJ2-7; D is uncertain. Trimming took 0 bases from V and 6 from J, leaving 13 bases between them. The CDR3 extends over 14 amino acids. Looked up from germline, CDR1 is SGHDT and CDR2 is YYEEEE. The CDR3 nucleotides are TGTGCCAGCAGCTTGGGAGTGAAGTCTGGCGAGCAGTACTTC. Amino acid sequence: CASSLGVKSGEQYF.

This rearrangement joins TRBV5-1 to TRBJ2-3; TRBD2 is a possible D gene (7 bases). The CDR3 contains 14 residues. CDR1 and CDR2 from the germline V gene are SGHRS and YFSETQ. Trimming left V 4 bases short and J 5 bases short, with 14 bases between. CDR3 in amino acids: CASSRGGGVDTQYF. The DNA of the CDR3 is TGCGCCAGCAGCCGCGGGGGCGGGGTAGATACGCAGTATTTT.